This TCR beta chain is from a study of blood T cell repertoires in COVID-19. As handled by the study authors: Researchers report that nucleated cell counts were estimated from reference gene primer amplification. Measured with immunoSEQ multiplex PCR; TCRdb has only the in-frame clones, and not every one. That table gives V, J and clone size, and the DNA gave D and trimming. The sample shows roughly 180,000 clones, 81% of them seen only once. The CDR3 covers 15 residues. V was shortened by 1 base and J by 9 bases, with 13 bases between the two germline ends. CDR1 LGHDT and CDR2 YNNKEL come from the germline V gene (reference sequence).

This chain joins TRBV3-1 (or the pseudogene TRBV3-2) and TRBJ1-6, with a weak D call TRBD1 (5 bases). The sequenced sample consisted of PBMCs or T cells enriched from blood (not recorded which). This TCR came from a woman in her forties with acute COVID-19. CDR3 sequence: CASSQGRGTFSPLHF. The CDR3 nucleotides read TGTGCCAGCAGCCAAGGAAGGGGCACCTTTTCACCCCTCCACTTT.